The entry below gives a single T cell receptor beta chain sequence along with its context. Its specificity is unknown. Naive CD8 isolation took CD45RO-negative cells positively selected for CCR7 and excluded terminally differentiated effector memory CD45RA+ cells. This record belongs to a study of shared clonotypes between healthy human individuals. Study overall: Sampling drew on donors who were a couple of women and three men aged 18 to 49. Study observations and caveats: Large depth notwithstanding, sorted-subset sequencing proved incomplete by rarefaction. Researchers sampled blood only, noting tissue repertoires likely differ. The study generally estimated greater richness for naive than memory subsets.

Sequencing used immunoSEQ multiplex PCR; TCRdb keeps in-frame clones, though not all of them. The table shows hundreds of thousands of clones, with approximately 96% occurring only once. Germline lookup yields CDR1 MNHEY and CDR2 SMNVEV (reference sequence). The ends lost 7 bases at V and 5 bases at J; junction bases unmatched: 13. This CDR3 has 15 amino acids. V gene TRBV27 combines with J gene TRBJ2-5; 7 positions match TRBD2. The clonotype was recovered from a woman younger than 45 in good health. Sequenced material: naive CD8+ T cells sorted from blood. CDR3 residues: CASTPGTMGWETQYF. The CDR3 coding sequence is TGTGCCAGCACCCCAGGGACTATGGGGTGGGAGACCCAGTACTTC.